This T cell receptor (beta chain) was observed in a study of blood T cell repertoires in COVID-19. On the study more broadly: Sites in the United States, Italy and Spain provided acute and convalescent COVID-19 samples. The analysed material was cDNA or gDNA that came from T cells, B-cell-depleted T cells, or PBMCs.

Method: immunoSEQ multiplex PCR; TCRdb's copy keeps in-frame clones and lacks some. The table records 330,000 or so clones, roughly 90% of them present only once. Germline assignment: CDR1 SGHRS and CDR2 YFSETQ. The CDR3 length is 13 residues. Deletions cut 4 bases from V and 3 bases from J, with 11 bases between. During active infection, Seattle patients enrolled and were then monitored through disease. Sequenced sample: peripheral blood. This sequence originates from a woman aged 60-75 years with COVID-19, enrolled during active disease. The chain is built from TRBV5-1 and TRBJ2-7, with D possibly TRBD1 on 6 matching bases. The CDR3 reads CASSLEGHYEQYF. In DNA form, the CDR3 reads TGCGCCAGCAGCCTCGAGGGACACTACGAGCAGTACTTC.